The 7 T cell receptor beta chains given below trace back to one sample, sequenced in a study of radiotherapy plus CTLA-4 blockade in lung cancer. This table comes from immunoSEQ multiplex PCR, and its TCRdb copy is limited to in-frame clones, with some not included. This table has 60,000 to 85,000 clones, around 86% appearing once. The material sequenced was peripheral blood, taken from a patient treated with radiotherapy plus ipilimumab. Every receptor here comes from a human donor with non-small cell lung cancer who had stable disease on radiotherapy plus ipilimumab.

This sequence joins TRBV7-8 and TRBJ1-6, with a tentative D call TRBD1 (5 bases). V shed 2 bases and J shed 6 bases, with 8 bases lying between them. The CDR3 has 14 residues. Germline loops: CDR1 SGHVS, CDR2 FQNEAQ. CDR3: CASSLSGLNSPLHF. The CDR3 DNA is TGTGCCAGCAGCTTATCAGGGCTTAATTCACCCCTCCACTTT.

This rearrangement joins TRBV19 to TRBJ1-5; D unresolved. CDR3 length equals 13 residues. Trimming cost V 5 bases and J 4 bases, with 9 bases left between them. Germline lookup yields CDR1 LNHDA and CDR2 SQIVND (reference sequence). The CDR3 DNA follows: TGTGCCAGTAGTCTGGACTCAAATCAGCCCCAGCATTTT. As protein: CASSLDSNQPQHF.

The V call is TRBV28, the J call TRBJ1-1; D gene unclear. This CDR3 has 13 residues. V lost 0 bases to trimming and J lost 4 bases, with 6 bases between them. CDR1 is MDHEN and CDR2 is SYDVKM in the germline V gene. The CDR3 spells CASSLWVGTEAFF. The CDR3 nucleotides read TGTGCCAGCAGTTTATGGGTTGGCACTGAAGCTTTCTTT. Variable domain in full (rest from reference TRBV28 and TRBJ1-1): DVKVTQSSRYLVKRTGEKVFLECVQDMDHENMFWYRQDPGLGLRLIYFSYDVKMKEKGDIPEGYSVSREKKERFSLILESASTNQTSMYLCASSLWVGTEAFFGQGTRLTVV.

By share, this clone counts as large. The V gene is TRBV7-9, the J gene TRBJ2-7; D not certain. The CDR3 runs to 11 residues. Germline CDR1 is SEHNR and CDR2 is FQNEAQ (reference sequence). Trimming stripped 2 bases from V and 5 bases from J, with 4 bases between. Written as DNA, the CDR3 is TGTGCCAGCAGCTTAACAGACGAGCAGTACTTC. Residues: CASSLTDEQYF.

The chain links TRBV28 to TRBJ1-2; weak D call: TRBD1 (5 bases). Germline values: CDR1 MDHEN, CDR2 SYDVKM. The CDR3 has 14 residues. V lost 3 bases and J lost 2, with 10 bases in between. The CDR3 DNA reads TGTGCCAGCAGTTTTCCAGGGTCCAACTATGGCTACACCTTC. Translated, it gives CASSFPGSNYGYTF.

The chain recombines TRBV14 with TRBJ1-2; TRBD1 matches at 8 bases. The V gene's germline CDR1 is SGHDN and CDR2 FVKESK. V was clipped by 0 bases and J by 4 bases; unmatched bases: 10. The CDR3 covers 17 residues. The CDR3 sequence: CASSQDPARGRGYGYTF. The CDR3 DNA reads as TGTGCCAGCAGCCAAGATCCGGCCAGGGGGCGCGGCTATGGCTACACCTTC.

The V call is TRBV7-7, the J call TRBJ2-1; tentative D call: TRBD1 (6 bases). This CDR3 has 13 amino acids. Trimming left V 4 bases short and J 5 bases short, with 9 bases between. Germline assignment: CDR1 SSHAT and CDR2 FNYEAQ (reference sequence). DNA for the CDR3: TGTGCCAGCAGCTGGGGACAAAACAATGAGCAGTTCTTC. This codes for CASSWGQNNEQFF.